This entry is about one T cell receptor (beta chain). The CDR3 contains 19 residues. V lost 1 base to trimming and J lost 1 base; unmatched junction nucleotides: 12. Germline V gene data show CDR1 as SGHDT and CDR2 as YYEEEE. The donors (healthy individuals) were bone marrow donors. This record belongs to a study of cytomegalovirus exposure and HLA in healthy donors. A multiplex PCR was run with 60 Vbeta primers and 13 Jbeta primers. TCRdb's copy holds only in-frame clones and misses some; the assay was immunoSEQ multiplex PCR. The table lists about 120,000 clones, around 70% of them singletons. This receptor was obtained from a woman in her forties or fifties in good health and CMV-seropositive. The specimen sequenced was PBMCs. The V call is TRBV5-6, the J call TRBJ2-3; 10 bases map to TRBD2. DNA for the CDR3: TGTGCCAGCAGCTTGTTCGTAGCGGGGGGCCAAAAACGCACAGATACGCAGTATTTT. Amino acids: CASSLFVAGGQKRTDTQYF.